A selection of T cell receptor beta chains follows, all from one sample in a study of Ad26.COV2.S vaccination and SARS-CoV-2 variants. Produced via immunoSEQ multiplex PCR; TCRdb's table is partial and in-frame only. The sample contains 350,000 to 450,000 clones, around 90% of which appear only once. Specimen: peripheral blood, collected in a trial of Ad26.COV2.S vaccine versus placebo. These TCRs come from a person between 18 and 60 years old who received the Ad26.COV2.S COVID-19 vaccine or a placebo. The CDR3 runs from the conserved cysteine through the conserved F or W. A D gene is named only where the DNA matches it firmly. Clone size is shown for a subset of rows, as once, few, many or a class of expanded clone.

V	D	J	size	CDR3	DNA
TRBV9	-	TRBJ2-5	-	CASSVPQAQETQYF	TGTGCCAGCAGCGTCCCCCAAGCCCAAGAGACCCAGTACTTC
TRBV3-1/TRBV3-2	TRBD2	TRBJ2-1	-	CASSPWGGDNEQFF	TGTGCCAGCAGTCCTTGGGGAGGGGACAATGAGCAGTTCTTC
TRBV9	-	TRBJ1-3	-	CASSVGGDRNTIYF	TGTGCCAGCAGCGTAGGAGGGGATCGAAACACCATATATTTT
TRBV5-6	TRBD2	TRBJ2-7	-	CASSFSGSPEQYF	TGTGCCAGCAGTTTCAGCGGGAGTCCTGAGCAGTACTTC
TRBV18	-	TRBJ1-6	-	CASSLRHPSSYNSPLHF	TGTGCCAGCTCACTGAGGCACCCGAGCTCCTATAATTCACCCCTCCACTTT
TRBV15	TRBD2	TRBJ2-5	-	CATSRKASGGAGETQYF	TGTGCCACCAGCAGAAAAGCTAGCGGGGGGGCCGGAGAGACCCAGTACTTC
TRBV7-8	-	TRBJ1-2	-	CASSLGGGYTF	TGTGCCAGCAGCCTGGGGGGTGGCTACACCTTC
TRBV18	-	TRBJ2-2	-	CASSPPIPGELFF	TGTGCCAGCTCACCCCCTATCCCCGGGGAGCTGTTTTTT
TRBV5-6	-	TRBJ2-3	-	CASSLASDTQYF	TGTGCCAGCAGCTTGGCTTCAGATACGCAGTATTTT
TRBV7-2	TRBD2	TRBJ2-1	-	CASSTGWLAGHEQFF	TGTGCCAGCAGTACCGGCTGGCTAGCGGGCCATGAGCAGTTCTTC
TRBV7-9	TRBD1	TRBJ2-1	-	CASSPTGTGRYNEQFF	TGTGCCAGCAGCCCCACCGGGACAGGGCGGTACAATGAGCAGTTCTTC
TRBV11-2	-	TRBJ1-2	-	CASSLVLDNYGYTF	TGTGCCAGCAGCTTGGTACTCGACAACTATGGCTACACCTTC
TRBV19	TRBD1	TRBJ1-5	-	CASSIGGQRGNQPQHF	TGTGCCAGTAGTATAGGGGGACAGAGGGGCAATCAGCCCCAGCATTTT
TRBV12-3/TRBV12-4	-	TRBJ2-7	-	CASSLRQFDEQYF	TGTGCCAGCAGTCTCCGACAGTTTGACGAGCAGTACTTC
TRBV30	-	TRBJ2-5	-	CAWSDLDSPQETQYF	TGTGCCTGGAGTGATTTGGACAGCCCTCAAGAGACCCAGTACTTC
TRBV7-8	-	TRBJ1-1	-	CASSAGRQGRTEAFF	TGTGCCAGCAGCGCGGGGCGGCAGGGGCGCACTGAAGCTTTCTTT
TRBV5-5	TRBD1	TRBJ1-2	-	CASSPPGQGAQGYTF	TGTGCCAGCAGCCCGCCGGGACAGGGGGCCCAGGGCTACACCTTC
TRBV7-2	TRBD2	TRBJ2-5	-	CASNLGREETQYF	TGTGCCAGCAACTTGGGGAGGGAAGAGACCCAGTACTTC
TRBV4-1	-	TRBJ1-2	-	CASSQDPRTQGGYTF	TGCGCCAGCAGCCAAGATCCCAGGACTCAGGGGGGCTACACCTTC
TRBV9	TRBD1	TRBJ1-4	-	CASSADRGGEKLFF	TGTGCCAGCAGCGCTGACAGGGGCGGTGAAAAACTGTTTTTT
TRBV18	TRBD2	TRBJ2-7	-	CASSPGTTSYEQYF	TGTGCCAGCTCACCAGGGACTACCAGTTACGAGCAGTACTTC
TRBV18	-	TRBJ1-1	-	CASSPPDGRRATEAFF	TGTGCCAGCTCACCACCGGATGGACGGCGGGCCACTGAAGCTTTCTTT
TRBV5-1	TRBD2	TRBJ2-3	-	CASSLGTSGTSTDTQYF	TGCGCCAGCAGCCTGGGGACTAGCGGGACCAGCACAGATACGCAGTATTTT
TRBV19	-	TRBJ1-5	-	CASSPPLGGDIFVNQPQHF	TGTGCCAGTAGCCCCCCCCTGGGAGGGGATATATTTGTCAATCAGCCCCAGCATTTT
TRBV19	-	TRBJ1-2	-	CASSPAWGPNYGYTF	TGTGCCAGTAGTCCGGCTTGGGGTCCGAACTATGGCTACACCTTC
TRBV5-1	-	TRBJ2-1	-	CASSPPTGYHNEQFF	TGCGCCAGCAGCCCTCCTACAGGGTACCACAATGAGCAGTTCTTC
TRBV20-1	-	TRBJ2-7	-	CSGADSYEQYF	TGCAGTGGTGCAGACTCCTACGAGCAGTACTTC
TRBV6-5	-	TRBJ1-3	-	CASSYGTASGNTIYF	TGTGCCAGCAGTTACGGGACGGCCTCTGGAAACACCATATATTTT
TRBV6-1	-	TRBJ1-6	few	CASSARRSGSLHF	TGTGCCAGCAGTGCTCGACGGAGCGGATCCCTCCACTTT
TRBV6-1	-	TRBJ1-5	once	CASSDIRAVAQPQHF	TGTGCCAGCAGTGATATCCGGGCGGTTGCTCAGCCCCAGCATTTT
TRBV29-1	TRBD1	TRBJ2-7	once	CSVWTGNGPYEQYF	TGCAGCGTTTGGACAGGGAATGGTCCCTACGAGCAGTACTTC
TRBV9	TRBD1	TRBJ2-2	-	CASSIRPKGTANTGELFF	TGTGCCAGCAGCATTCGCCCGAAGGGGACAGCAAACACCGGGGAGCTGTTTTTT
TRBV9	TRBD1	TRBJ2-7	-	CASSQGQNRYEQYF	TGTGCCAGCAGCCAGGGACAGAACCGCTACGAGCAGTACTTC
TRBV9	-	TRBJ1-2	-	CASNLGDRQMVF	TGTGCCAGCAACCTGGGGGACCGACAAATGGTTTTT
TRBV19	-	TRBJ1-5	once	CASSTRRTQPQHF	TGTGCCAGTAGCACACGGAGAACTCAGCCCCAGCATTTT
TRBV6-5	TRBD1	TRBJ2-7	-	CASRYGQGRYEQYF	TGTGCCAGCAGATACGGACAGGGGCGCTACGAGCAGTACTTC
TRBV5-1	-	TRBJ2-3	-	CASSSNTDTQYF	TGCGCCAGCAGCTCGAACACAGATACGCAGTATTTT
TRBV9	-	TRBJ1-3	-	CASSVWGAGNTIYF	TGTGCCAGCAGCGTCTGGGGCGCTGGAAACACCATATATTTT
TRBV9	-	TRBJ1-1	-	CASSVEGVTLNTEAFF	TGTGCCAGCAGCGTAGAGGGCGTCACTTTAAACACTGAAGCTTTCTTT
TRBV9	TRBD1	TRBJ1-1	-	CASSVDREVAMNTEAFF	TGTGCCAGCAGCGTCGACAGGGAGGTTGCCATGAACACTGAAGCTTTCTTT
TRBV5-5	TRBD1	TRBJ2-5	-	CASSLDRVDSRTQYF	TGTGCCAGCAGCTTAGACAGGGTCGATTCGCGGACCCAGTACTTC
TRBV12-3/TRBV12-4	TRBD1	TRBJ1-2	once	CASSSGTGVGYTF	TGTGCCAGCAGTTCCGGGACAGGCGTAGGCTACACCTTC
TRBV29-1	-	TRBJ2-1	once	CSVQGGARVGQFF	TGCAGCGTCCAGGGGGGGGCGCGGGTAGGGCAGTTCTTC
TRBV2	-	TRBJ2-1	-	CASSLYNEQFF	TGTGCCAGCAGTCTCTACAATGAGCAGTTCTTC
TRBV7-3	-	TRBJ2-1	-	CASSLRGDSYNEQFF	TGTGCCAGCAGCTTACGCGGGGACTCTTACAATGAGCAGTTCTTC
TRBV7-8	TRBD2	TRBJ2-1	once	CASSPFSGGAGGEQFF	TGTGCCAGCAGCCCCTTTAGCGGGGGGGCCGGGGGTGAGCAGTTCTTC
TRBV12-3/TRBV12-4	-	TRBJ1-1	few	CASSFGVATEAFF	TGTGCCAGCAGTTTTGGGGTTGCAACTGAAGCTTTCTTT
TRBV4-1	TRBD1	TRBJ2-7	-	CASSLGQGGVYEQYF	TGTGCCAGCAGCCTCGGACAGGGGGGCGTCTACGAGCAGTACTTC
TRBV6-2/TRBV6-3	-	TRBJ2-3	-	CASSYTVSTDTQYF	TGTGCCAGCAGTTACACTGTGAGCACAGATACGCAGTATTTT
TRBV4-2	-	TRBJ1-5	-	CASSQGDRNSNQPQHF	TGTGCCAGCAGCCAAGGTGACAGGAATAGCAATCAGCCCCAGCATTTT
TRBV10-3	TRBD2	TRBJ2-1	-	CAIGTSGIYNEQFF	TGTGCCATCGGGACTAGCGGGATCTACAATGAGCAGTTCTTC
TRBV7-2	-	TRBJ2-3	-	CASSLAVGDTQYF	TGTGCCAGCAGCTTAGCAGTAGGAGATACGCAGTATTTT
TRBV10-2	-	TRBJ1-6	once	CASSDVDNSPLHF	TGCGCCAGCAGTGATGTCGATAATTCACCCCTCCACTTT
TRBV2	TRBD1	TRBJ2-3	-	CASSGTGHTDTQYF	TGTGCCAGCAGTGGGACAGGCCACACAGATACGCAGTATTTT
TRBV7-9	TRBD2	TRBJ2-3	-	CASSPSLGLADTQYF	TGTGCCAGCAGCCCCTCACTCGGACTAGCAGATACGCAGTATTTT
TRBV6-5	-	TRBJ2-7	-	CASSYVVGVGYEQYF	TGTGCCAGCAGTTACGTTGTGGGGGTCGGGTACGAGCAGTACTTC
TRBV19	-	TRBJ2-2	once	CASSGRVKAGELFF	TGTGCCAGTAGTGGCAGGGTAAAGGCCGGGGAGCTGTTTTTT
TRBV4-2	TRBD1	TRBJ2-7	-	CASSQDPGQGAREQYF	TGTGCCAGCAGCCAAGACCCGGGGCAGGGGGCGCGGGAGCAGTACTTC